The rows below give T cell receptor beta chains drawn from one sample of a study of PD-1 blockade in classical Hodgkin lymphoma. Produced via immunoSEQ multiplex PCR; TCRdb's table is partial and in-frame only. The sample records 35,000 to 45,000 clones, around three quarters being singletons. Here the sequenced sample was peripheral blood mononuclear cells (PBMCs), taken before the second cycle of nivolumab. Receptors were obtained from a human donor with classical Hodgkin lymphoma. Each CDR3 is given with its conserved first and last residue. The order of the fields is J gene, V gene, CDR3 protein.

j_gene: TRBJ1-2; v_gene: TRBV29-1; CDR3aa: CSVGGERGNYGYTF
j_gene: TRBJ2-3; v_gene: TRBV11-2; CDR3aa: CASSRTIRGPVSTDTQYF
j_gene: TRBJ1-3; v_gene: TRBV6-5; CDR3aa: CASSFDLSSGNTIYF
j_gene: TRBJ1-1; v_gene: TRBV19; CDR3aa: CASKTAYTEAFF
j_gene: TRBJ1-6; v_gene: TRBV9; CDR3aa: CASSGRQGANSPLHF
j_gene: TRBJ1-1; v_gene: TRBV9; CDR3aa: CASSVAGGGGTEAFF
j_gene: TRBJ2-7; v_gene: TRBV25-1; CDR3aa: CASSQSYGFYEQYF
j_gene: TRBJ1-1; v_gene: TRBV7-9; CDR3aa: CASSLWQGDEAFF
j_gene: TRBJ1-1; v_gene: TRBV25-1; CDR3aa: CASSDEVDTEAFF
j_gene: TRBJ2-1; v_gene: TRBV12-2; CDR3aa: CASRLALVVLGYNEQFF
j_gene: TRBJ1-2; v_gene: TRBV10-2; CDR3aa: CASSESRQGNGYTF
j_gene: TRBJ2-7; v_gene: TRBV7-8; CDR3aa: CASSLSSGTVPYEQYF
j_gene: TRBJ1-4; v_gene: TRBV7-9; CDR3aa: CASSSAGGLGEKLFF
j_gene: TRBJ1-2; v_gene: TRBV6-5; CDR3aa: CASTPKGVVGYGYTF
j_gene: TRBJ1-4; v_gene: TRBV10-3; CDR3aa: CAIKKSAGMNEKLFF
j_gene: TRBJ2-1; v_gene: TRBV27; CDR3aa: CASSRGGTSGRNEQFF
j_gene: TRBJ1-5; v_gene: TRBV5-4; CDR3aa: CASSLDGTGVQPQHF
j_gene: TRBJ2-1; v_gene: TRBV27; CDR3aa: CASNLPGSVNEQFF
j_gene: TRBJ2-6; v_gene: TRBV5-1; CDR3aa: CASKEGLRNSISGANVLTF
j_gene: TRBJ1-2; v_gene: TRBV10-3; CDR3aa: CAISESFLGTGASNYGYTF
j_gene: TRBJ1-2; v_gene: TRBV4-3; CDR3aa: CASSQGQAWFGEGYTF
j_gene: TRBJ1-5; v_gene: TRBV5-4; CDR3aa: CASSLGGAQNQPQHF
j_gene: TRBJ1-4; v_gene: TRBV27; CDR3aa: CASSLFTRPNEKLFF
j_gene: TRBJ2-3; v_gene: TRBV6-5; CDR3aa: CASSYRESGADTQYF
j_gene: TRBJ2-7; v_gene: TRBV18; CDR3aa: CASSPGGTGTSREQYF
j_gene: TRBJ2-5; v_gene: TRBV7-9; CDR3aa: CASSRGLATTGETQYF
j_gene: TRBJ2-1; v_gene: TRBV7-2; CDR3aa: CASSLGGGTNEQFF
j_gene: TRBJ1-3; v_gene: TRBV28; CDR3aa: CASSFPPPADTIYF
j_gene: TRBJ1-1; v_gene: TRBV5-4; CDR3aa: CASSLGGRETEAFF
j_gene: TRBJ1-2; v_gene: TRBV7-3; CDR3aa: CASSSPGGSGYTF
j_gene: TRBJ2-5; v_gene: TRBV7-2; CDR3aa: CASSPGTSGGETQYF
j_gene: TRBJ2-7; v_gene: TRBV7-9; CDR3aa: CASSPSGRNEQYF
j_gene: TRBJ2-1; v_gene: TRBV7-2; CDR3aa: CASSLVSSGKYNEQFF
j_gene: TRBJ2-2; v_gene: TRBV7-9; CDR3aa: CASSSGTGMPGELFF
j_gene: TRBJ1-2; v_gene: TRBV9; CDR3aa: CASSHNKSDGLNYGYTF
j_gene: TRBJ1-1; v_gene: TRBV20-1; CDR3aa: CSARWTGAAFF
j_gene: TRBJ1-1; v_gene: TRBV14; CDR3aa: CASSHSGINTEAFF
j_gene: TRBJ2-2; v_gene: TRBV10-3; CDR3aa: CAISESYTGELFF
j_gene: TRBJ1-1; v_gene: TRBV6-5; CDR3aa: CASSYSQGRLEPFF
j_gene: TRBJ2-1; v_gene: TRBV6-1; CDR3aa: CASSDNEQFF
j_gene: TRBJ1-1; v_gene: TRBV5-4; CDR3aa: CASSGGQNTEAFF
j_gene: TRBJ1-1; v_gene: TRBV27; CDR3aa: CASSLAQNTEAFF
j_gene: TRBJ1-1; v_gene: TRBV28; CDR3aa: CASSLTVMNTEAFF
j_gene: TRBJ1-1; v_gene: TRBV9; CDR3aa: CASSVAGTGVPGNTEAFF
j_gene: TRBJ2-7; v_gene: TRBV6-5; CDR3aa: CASSYSRGGEQYF